A selection of T cell receptor beta chains follows, all from one sample in a study of CD8 T cells in Susac syndrome. TCRdb re-derived calls from the immunoSEQ multiplex PCR reads in MiXCR, one entry per CDR3 protein. The table records about 130,000 distinct CDR3 sequences, around 95% of them present only once. Sequenced: CD8+ T cells from PBMCs. These receptor sequences come from a human donor with Susac syndrome. CDR3s leave out the opening cysteine and the closing phenylalanine or tryptophan.

CDR3 length	V gene	J gene	CDR3 protein
12	TRBV5-1	TRBJ2-7	ASSGGQGPDEQY
14	TRBV7-6	TRBJ2-7	ASSPGTSGRAREQY
9	TRBV30	TRBJ2-5	AWGSRDRWD
10	TRBV30	TRBJ1-1	AWSDRGDEAF
11	TRBV28	TRBJ2-1	ASSIHPGDEQF
12	TRBV29-1	TRBJ1-1	SVVRGLENTETF
12	TRBV20-1	TRBJ1-1	SARGYEGVTEAF
14	TRBV7-9	TRBJ2-5	ASSSSDSGIQETQY
13	TRBV20-1	TRBJ2-7	SARDARLVSYEQY
12	TRBV4-1	TRBJ1-2	ASSSGQGRDGYT
15	TRBV11-2	TRBJ2-3	ASSLVLAVASTDTQY
10	TRBV2	TRBJ2-7	ASSDRASEQY
13	TRBV27	TRBJ2-3	ASSSLPPRADTQY
12	TRBV6-5	TRBJ1-2	AAAPLGGMLGYT
13	TRBV7-9	TRBJ2-5	ASSPEGQPGETQY
13	TRBV30	TRBJ2-7	AWSQWEGGSYEQY
10	TRBV19	TRBJ1-1	ASKGMNTEAF
12	TRBV25-1	TRBJ2-7	ASSARGSSGEQY
16	TRBV9	TRBJ2-1	ASSAPPAGGGSYNEQF
11	TRBV5-1	TRBJ1-1	ASSLVGTTEAF
14	TRBV29-1	TRBJ2-2	SVEDPGSLSPGELF
9	TRBV24-1	TRBJ2-7	ATSERGEQY
11	TRBV9	TRBJ2-1	ASSESSGSEQF
12	TRBV27	TRBJ2-7	ASSSGTTSYEQY
14	TRBV20-1	TRBJ2-1	SASKLAGAPYNEQF
12	TRBV3-1	TRBJ1-4	ASSHGQGGGKLF
13	TRBV28	TRBJ2-5	ASRPDSGGVETQY
15	TRBV12-5	TRBJ2-1	AGGGELAGSSYNEQF
13	TRBV6-5	TRBJ2-1	ASSSGLAEYNEQF
13	TRBV27	TRBJ1-5	ASSLSRVSNQPQH
14	TRBV20-1	TRBJ2-1	SASGREGSSYNEQF
12	TRBV30	TRBJ2-1	AWSVAASGNEQF
12	TRBV14	TRBJ2-5	ASSLAGSWETQY
13	TRBV4-1	TRBJ2-7	ASSHLFGKTYEQY
15	TRBV2	TRBJ1-5	ASNPGQGASIHQPQH
12	TRBV27	TRBJ2-7	ASSFGRSPYEQY
16	TRBV4-1	TRBJ2-2	ASSQDYFRTDNTGELF
13	TRBV29-1	TRBJ2-7	SVEKITGSLGEQY
12	TRBV28	TRBJ2-1	ASSLSGSLDEQF
11	TRBV7-6	TRBJ1-2	ASSAQGPGGYT
11	TRBV20-1	TRBJ2-1	SPMSLTNNEQF
10	TRBV19	TRBJ2-1	ASSIGVNEQF
11	TRBV21-1	TRBJ2-5	ASTRREEETQY
14	TRBV2	TRBJ2-6	ASSEIGVSGANVLT
10	TRBV24-1	TRBJ2-3	ATSSGPDTQY
11	TRBV19	TRBJ1-1	ASSSSGNTEAF
11	TRBV18	TRBJ1-1	ATAEGAKTEAF
10	TRBV13	TRBJ2-3	ASSNVGDTQY
13	TRBV7-3	TRBJ2-3	ASSSRVYGTDTQY
10	TRBV2	TRBJ2-4	ASSEAGRPWY
13	TRBV29-1	TRBJ1-3	SVEDWDRVGNTIY
12	TRBV27	TRBJ2-7	ASSLSVDVYEQY
10	TRBV29-1	TRBJ1-2	SVPSGVDGYT
9	TRBV28	TRBJ1-2	ASRGPYGYT
13	TRBV3-1	TRBJ2-5	ASSQPTGGQETQY